The clone carrying this T cell receptor beta chain was found many times. Antigen specificity is unknown. Unique molecular identifiers featured in how the TCRbeta library was prepared. TCRdb re-derived calls from the PCR reads in MiXCR, one entry per CDR3 protein. The sample holds 200,000 to 250,000 distinct CDR3 sequences, about a tenth seen once. This sample is part of a study of T-cell reconstitution after alpha-beta-depleted transplantation in children. General study results and limits: After transplant, at about two months, alpha-beta T cells were reportedly derived from several hundred expanded graft clones. Surviving recipient cells, namely T cells and thymic progenitors, were the source of high day-60 TCRbeta diversity in some patients. T cells produced anew were the main source of T-cell counts and diversity one year after transplant.

The germline V gene encodes CDR1 DFQATT and CDR2 SNEGSKA (reference sequence). The CDR3 spans 14 residues. V shed 5 bases and J 3 bases; nucleotides not matched to a gene: 6. The clonotype comes from a child under two years old with acute myeloid leukemia, due to receive a stem cell transplant. The sequencing used PBMCs, collected before TCRalphabeta/CD19-depleted stem cell transplant. The rearrangement joins TRBV20-1 to TRBJ2-7; 11 nucleotides line up with TRBD2. The CDR3 is CSALGLAANYEQYF. CDR3 DNA sequence: TGCAGTGCTCTGGGACTAGCGGCAAACTACGAGCAGTACTTC.